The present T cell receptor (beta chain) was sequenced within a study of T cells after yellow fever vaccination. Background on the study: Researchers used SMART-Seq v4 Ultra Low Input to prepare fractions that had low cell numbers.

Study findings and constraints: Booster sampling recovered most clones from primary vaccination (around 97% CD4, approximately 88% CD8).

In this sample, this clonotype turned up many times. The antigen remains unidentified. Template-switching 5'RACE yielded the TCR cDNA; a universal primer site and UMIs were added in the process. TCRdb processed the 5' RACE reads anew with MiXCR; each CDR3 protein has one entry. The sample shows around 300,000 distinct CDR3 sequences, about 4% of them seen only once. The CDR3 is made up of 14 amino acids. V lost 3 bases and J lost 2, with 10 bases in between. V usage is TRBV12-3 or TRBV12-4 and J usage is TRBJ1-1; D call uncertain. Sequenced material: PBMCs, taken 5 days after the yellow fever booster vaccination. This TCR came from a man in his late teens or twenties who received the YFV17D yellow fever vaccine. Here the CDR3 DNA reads TGTGCCAGCAGTTTCCCGGGGAGCAACACTGAAGCTTTCTTT. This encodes CASSFPGSNTEAFF.